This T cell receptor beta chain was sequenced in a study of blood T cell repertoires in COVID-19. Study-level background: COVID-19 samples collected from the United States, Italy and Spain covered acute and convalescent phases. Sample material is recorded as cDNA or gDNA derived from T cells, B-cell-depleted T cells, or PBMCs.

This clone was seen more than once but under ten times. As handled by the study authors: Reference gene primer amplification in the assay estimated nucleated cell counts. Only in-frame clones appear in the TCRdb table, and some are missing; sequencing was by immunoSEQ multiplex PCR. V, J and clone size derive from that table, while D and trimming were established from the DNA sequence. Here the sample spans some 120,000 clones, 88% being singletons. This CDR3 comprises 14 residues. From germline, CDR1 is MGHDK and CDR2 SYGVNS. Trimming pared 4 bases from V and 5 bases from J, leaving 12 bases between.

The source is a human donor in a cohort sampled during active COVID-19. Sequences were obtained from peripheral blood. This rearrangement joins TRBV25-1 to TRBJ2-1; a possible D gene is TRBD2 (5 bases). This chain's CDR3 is CASSGFSEHNEQFF. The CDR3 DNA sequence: TGTGCCAGCAGTGGTTTTAGCGAGCACAATGAGCAGTTCTTC.